The 10 T cell receptor beta chains given below trace back to one sample, sequenced in a study of blood T cell repertoires in COVID-19. Profiling relied on immunoSEQ multiplex PCR, and the TCRdb table lists in-frame clones only, not all of them. This sample carries just over 65,000 clones, 86% of them seen once, and the ten largest clones take roughly 8.7%. Sequencing was carried out using peripheral blood. Receptors originate from a man aged 25 to 40 with acute or convalescent COVID-19.

V usage is TRBV28 and J usage is TRBJ1-2; D gene uncertain. The CDR3 totals 11 residues. Trimming took 4 bases from V and 7 from J, leaving 7 bases between them. CDR1 MDHEN and CDR2 SYDVKM come from the germline V gene. The CDR3 bases are TGTGCCAGCAGTTCAACGCGTGGCTACACCTTC. Translation gives CASSSTRGYTF.

This chain links TRBV7-8 with TRBJ2-1; 8 positions agree with TRBD2. The CDR3 loop spans 15 amino acids. CDR1 is SGHVS, CDR2 FQNEAQ, per germline. Trimming took 4 bases from V and 6 from J; bases not matched to a gene: 8. CDR3 sequence reads: CASSSQTSVGNEQFF. CDR3 nucleotides: TGTGCCAGCAGCTCCCAGACTAGCGTCGGCAATGAGCAGTTCTTC.

The chain uses TRBV4-1 and TRBJ2-5; D gene ambiguous. Per the germline V gene, CDR1 is MGHRA and CDR2 is YSYEKL. Trimming stripped 1 base from V and 4 bases from J, with 7 bases between. This CDR3 has 13 amino acids. CDR3 nucleotide sequence: TGCGCCAGCAGCCAAGCCCCAGGAGAGACCCAGTACTTC. Translation: CASSQAPGETQYF.

The V gene is TRBV9, the J gene TRBJ2-3; D gene unclear. Deletions cut 4 bases from V and 3 bases from J, with 12 bases between. CDR1 SGDLS and CDR2 YYNGEE come from the germline V gene. This CDR3 contains 14 residues. The CDR3, as DNA: TGTGCCAGCAGCTTTGACTCACAAACAGATACGCAGTATTTT. Protein: CASSFDSQTDTQYF.

This clone has a single count. The chain recombines TRBV12-3 or TRBV12-4 with TRBJ2-2; D is possibly TRBD1 (6 bases). The CDR3 loop spans 12 amino acids. The V gene lost 8 bases and the J gene lost 7 bases, with 11 bases spanning the gap. In nucleotides, the CDR3 is TGTGCCAGCGGGGACACGTTCGGGGAGCTGTTTTTT. It encodes CASGDTFGELFF.

The chain employs TRBV28 and TRBJ1-2; tentatively, D is TRBD1 (6 bases). Germline CDR1 and CDR2: MDHEN and SYDVKM. The CDR3 runs to 13 residues. The germline V and J ends were trimmed by 8 bases and 0 bases, with 10 bases remaining between them. The chain's CDR3 is CASHRTANYGYTF. The CDR3 nucleotides are TGTGCCAGCCACCGGACAGCTAACTATGGCTACACCTTC.

The chain couples TRBV28 to TRBJ2-7; D not resolved. The CDR3 covers 13 residues. Germline V lookup: CDR1 MDHEN, CDR2 SYDVKM. V was cut by 4 bases and J by 3 bases, with 10 bases left in between. The CDR3 loop is CASSSPSHYEQYF. The DNA for the CDR3 is TGTGCCAGCAGTTCCCCGAGCCACTACGAGCAGTACTTC.

The V gene is TRBV28, the J gene TRBJ1-2, with 9 bases identical to TRBD1. J was trimmed by 7 bases and V by 6 bases; bases with no gene match: 6. Germline CDR1 and CDR2: MDHEN and SYDVKM. This CDR3 region has 13 residues. The CDR3 is CASSYRTGAGYTF. DNA for the CDR3: TGTGCCAGCAGCTACAGGACAGGGGCTGGCTACACCTTC.

The chain carries TRBV19 and TRBJ2-2; D is possibly TRBD2 (5 bases). CDR1 and CDR2 from the germline V gene are LNHDA and SQIVND (reference sequence). The CDR3 has 16 residues. Trimming removed 4 bases at V and 5 bases at J, with 17 bases between. CDR3 sequence reads: CASSTRSGRRTGELFF. Here the CDR3 DNA reads TGTGCCAGTAGTACTCGAAGCGGTCGGAGGACCGGGGAGCTGTTTTTT.

The chain's CDR3 is CASSQEDRSTDTQYF. The CDR3 DNA follows: TGCGCCAGCAGCCAAGAAGACAGGAGCACAGATACGCAGTATTTT. The chain couples TRBV4-1 to TRBJ2-3; TRBD1 is a possible D gene (6 bases). Germline V gene lookup returns CDR1 MGHRA and CDR2 YSYEKL. The germline V and J ends were trimmed by 0 bases and 0 bases, with 7 bases remaining between them. The CDR3 has 15 amino acids.